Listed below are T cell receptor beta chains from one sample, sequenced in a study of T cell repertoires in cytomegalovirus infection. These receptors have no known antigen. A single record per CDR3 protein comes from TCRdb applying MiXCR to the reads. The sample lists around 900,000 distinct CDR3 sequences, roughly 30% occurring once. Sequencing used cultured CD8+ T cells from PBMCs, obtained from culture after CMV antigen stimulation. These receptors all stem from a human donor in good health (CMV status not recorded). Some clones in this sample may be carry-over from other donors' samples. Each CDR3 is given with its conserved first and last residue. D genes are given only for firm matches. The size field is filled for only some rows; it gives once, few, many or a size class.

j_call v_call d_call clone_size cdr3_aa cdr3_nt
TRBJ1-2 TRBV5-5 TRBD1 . CASSSTLFRGNYGYTF TGTGCCAGCAGCTCCACCCTCTTCAGGGGGAACTATGGCTACACCTTC
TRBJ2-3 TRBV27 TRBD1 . CASSPTGNADTQYF TGTGCCAGCAGTCCGACAGGGAACGCAGATACGCAGTATTTT
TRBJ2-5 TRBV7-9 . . CASSISSETQYF TGTGCCAGCAGCATTAGTTCGGAGACCCAGTACTTC
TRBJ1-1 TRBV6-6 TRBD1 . CASSYLDRVEAFF TGTGCCAGCAGTTACCTAGACAGGGTTGAAGCTTTCTTT
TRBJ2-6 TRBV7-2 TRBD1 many CASSLNRGWVANVLTF TGTGCCAGCAGCTTAAACAGGGGATGGGTGGCCAACGTCCTGACTTTC
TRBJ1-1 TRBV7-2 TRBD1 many CASSRTTGGEAFF TGTGCCAGCAGCCGTACCACAGGGGGTGAAGCTTTCTTT
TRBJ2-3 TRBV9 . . CASSVEGGQARTDTQYF TGTGCCAGCAGCGTAGAGGGGGGGCAGGCCCGCACAGATACGCAGTATTTT
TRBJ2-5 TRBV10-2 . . CASSPADSQETQNF TGCGCCAGCAGTCCAGCCGACAGCCAAGAGACCCAGAACTTC
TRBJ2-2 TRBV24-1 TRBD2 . CATSVVELAGGQSTGELFF TGTGCCACCAGTGTTGTCGAGCTAGCGGGGGGACAAAGCACCGGGGAGCTGTTTTTT
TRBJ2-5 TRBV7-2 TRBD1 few CASSPWDRGPETQYF TGTGCCAGCAGCCCGTGGGACAGGGGGCCGGAGACCCAGTACTTC
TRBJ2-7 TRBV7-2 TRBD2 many CASSLTVAGGSYEQYF TGTGCCAGCAGCTTAACCGTTGCGGGGGGTTCCTACGAGCAGTACTTC
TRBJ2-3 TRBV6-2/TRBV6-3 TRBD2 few CASSYSTSGDTDTQYF TGTGCCAGCAGTTACTCGACTAGCGGGGACACAGATACGCAGTATTTT
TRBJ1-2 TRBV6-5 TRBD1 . CASSYSGQGDTYGYTF TGTGCCAGCAGTTACTCCGGACAGGGGGATACCTATGGCTACACCTTC
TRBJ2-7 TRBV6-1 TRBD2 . CASRSGTSGGTSYEQYF TGTGCCAGCAGATCGGGGACTAGCGGGGGGACCTCCTACGAGCAGTACTTC
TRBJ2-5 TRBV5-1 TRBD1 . CASSSPGQMRETQYF TGCGCCAGCAGCAGCCCGGGACAGATGAGAGAGACCCAGTACTTC
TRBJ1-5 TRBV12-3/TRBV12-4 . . CASSLGAAPNQPQHF TGTGCCAGCAGTTTAGGGGCAGCCCCCAATCAGCCCCAGCATTTT
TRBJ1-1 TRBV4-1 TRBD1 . CASSQAVDRNYLNTEAFF TGCGCCAGCAGCCAAGCCGTGGACAGGAATTATCTGAACACTGAAGCTTTCTTT
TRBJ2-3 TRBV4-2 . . CASSQAGPTDTQYF TGTGCCAGCAGCCAAGCGGGCCCGACAGATACGCAGTATTTT
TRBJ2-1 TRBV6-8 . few CASSYSGPGEQFF TGTGCCAGCAGTTACTCGGGGCCAGGGGAGCAGTTCTTC
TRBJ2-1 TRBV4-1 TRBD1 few CASSQRGQGYYNEQFF TGCGCCAGCAGCCAACGGGGACAGGGTTACTACAATGAGCAGTTCTTC
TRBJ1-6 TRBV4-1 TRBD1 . CASSQKGQATSSYNSPLHF TGCGCCAGCAGCCAGAAGGGACAGGCGACCTCCTCCTATAATTCACCCCTCCACTTT
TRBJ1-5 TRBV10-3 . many CAISESVTSTGDQPQHF TGTGCCATCAGTGAGTCGGTTACATCCACGGGGGATCAGCCCCAGCATTTT
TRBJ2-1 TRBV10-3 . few CAISEPRNEQFF TGTGCCATCAGTGAGCCCAGGAATGAGCAGTTCTTC
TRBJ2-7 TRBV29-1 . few CSVDEVGGPEQYF TGCAGCGTTGACGAGGTCGGAGGGCCCGAGCAGTACTTC
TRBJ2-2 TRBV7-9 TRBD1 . CASSPRGGATGELFF TGTGCCAGCAGCCCCCGAGGGGGCGCGACCGGGGAGCTGTTTTTT
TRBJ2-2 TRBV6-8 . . CASSYSGTAELFF TGTGCCAGCAGTTACTCAGGGACCGCGGAGCTGTTTTTT
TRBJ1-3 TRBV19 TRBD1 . CASERTGVGNTIYF TGTGCCAGTGAAAGGACAGGGGTTGGAAACACCATATATTTT
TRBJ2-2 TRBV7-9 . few CASSLASIFSTGELFF TGTGCCAGCAGCTTAGCGAGTATCTTTAGCACCGGGGAGCTGTTTTTT
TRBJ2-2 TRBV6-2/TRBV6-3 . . CASSNPYLLDGTSNTGELFF TGTGCCAGCAGCAACCCTTACCTATTGGACGGAACCTCGAACACCGGGGAGCTGTTTTTT
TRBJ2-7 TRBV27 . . CASSLSRLLYEQYF TGTGCCAGCAGTTTATCGCGGCTCCTCTACGAGCAGTACTTC
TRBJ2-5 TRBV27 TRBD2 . CASKILAGPGETQYF TGTGCCAGTAAGATCTTAGCGGGGCCAGGAGAGACCCAGTACTTC
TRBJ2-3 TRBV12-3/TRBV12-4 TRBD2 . CASSTGGPADTQYF TGTGCCAGCAGTACGGGGGGGCCGGCAGATACGCAGTATTTT
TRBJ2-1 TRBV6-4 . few CASSDSPPPAGEQFF TGTGCCAGCAGTGACTCCCCCCCTCCTGCGGGCGAGCAGTTCTTC
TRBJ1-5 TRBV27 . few CASSLGAEGQPQHF TGTGCCAGCAGTTTAGGGGCGGAGGGTCAGCCCCAGCATTTT
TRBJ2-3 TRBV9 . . CASSVAGTQRDTQYF TGTGCCAGCAGCGTAGCCGGGACTCAAAGAGATACGCAGTATTTT
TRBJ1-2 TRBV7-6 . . CASSPEQVYTF TGTGCCAGCAGCCCAGAACAGGTGTACACCTTC
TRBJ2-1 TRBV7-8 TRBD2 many CASSLPGGYYNEQFF TGTGCCAGCAGCTTACCGGGGGGGTACTACAATGAGCAGTTCTTC
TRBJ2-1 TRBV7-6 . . CASSIPTSSSYNEQFF TGTGCCAGCAGCATCCCGACAAGCAGTTCCTACAATGAGCAGTTCTTC
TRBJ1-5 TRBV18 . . CASSPRKERNQPQHF TGTGCCAGCTCACCCAGAAAGGAGCGCAATCAGCCCCAGCATTTT
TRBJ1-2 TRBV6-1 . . CASSYATAYGYTF TGTGCCAGCAGTTACGCGACAGCCTATGGCTACACCTTC
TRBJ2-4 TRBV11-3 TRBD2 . CASSLNAGGENIQYF TGTGCCAGCAGCTTAAACGCGGGGGGAGAGAACATTCAGTACTTC
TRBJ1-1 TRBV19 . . CASSRTDTHEAFF TGTGCCAGTAGTAGGACAGATACGCATGAAGCTTTCTTT
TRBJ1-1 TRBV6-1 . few CASSEVPGLNTEAFF TGTGCCAGCAGTGAAGTGCCGGGACTGAACACTGAAGCTTTCTTT
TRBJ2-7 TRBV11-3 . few CASSFKTTYEQYF TGTGCCAGCAGCTTTAAGACGACCTACGAGCAGTACTTC
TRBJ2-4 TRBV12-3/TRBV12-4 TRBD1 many CASSIRDRGDRNIQYF TGTGCCAGCAGTATCAGGGACAGGGGGGACAGAAACATTCAGTACTTC
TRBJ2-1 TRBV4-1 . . CASRQGWYSYNEQFF TGTGCCAGCAGACAAGGTTGGTATTCCTACAATGAGCAGTTCTTC
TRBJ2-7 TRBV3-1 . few CASSQEGGYEQYF TGTGCCAGCAGCCAAGAGGGGGGCTACGAGCAGTACTTC
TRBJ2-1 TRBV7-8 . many CASSSQRGVSYNEQFF TGTGCCAGCAGCTCCCAAAGGGGGGTCTCCTACAATGAGCAGTTCTTC
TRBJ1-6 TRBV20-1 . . CSARDLQFSYNSPLHF TGCAGTGCTAGAGATCTTCAGTTCTCCTATAATTCACCCCTCCACTTT
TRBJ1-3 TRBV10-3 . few CAISDTGSGNTIYF TGTGCCATCAGTGATACGGGCTCTGGAAACACCATATATTTT
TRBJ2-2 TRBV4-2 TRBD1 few CASSPLGQGDTGELFF TGTGCCAGCAGCCCTTTGGGACAGGGAGACACCGGGGAGCTGTTTTTT
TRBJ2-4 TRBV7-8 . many CASSTSGPSGARQNIQYF TGTGCCAGCAGCACATCCGGGCCATCTGGGGCCCGTCAAAACATTCAGTACTTC
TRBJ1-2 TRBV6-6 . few CASKGYGGPKYGYTF TGTGCCAGCAAAGGGTACGGGGGGCCAAAGTATGGCTACACCTTC
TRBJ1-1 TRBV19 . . CASSIGDKDTEAFF TGTGCCAGTAGTATAGGGGACAAGGACACTGAAGCTTTCTTT